This TCR beta chain emerged from a study of T cells expressing NK-cell markers. As for the study in general: All TCR beta repertoires analysed originated from sorted CD3+CD56+NKG2C+, CD3+CD56+NKG2C- and CD3+CD56-NKG2C+ T cells. Study-wide points: Several of the donors also had these clonotypes leading their CD3+CD56-NKG2C+ fraction.

Template switching by 5'RACE with UMIs generated the TCR beta cDNA. With the 5' RACE reads reprocessed, TCRdb shows one record per CDR3 protein and no DNA. The table counts 350,000 to 500,000 distinct CDR3 sequences; less than 7.5% lies in the top ten. Concerning this clonotype itself: Its target is not known.

This CDR3 region has 12 residues. CDR1 is MGHRA, CDR2 YSYEKL, per germline. The sequencing input was blood T cells: a sorted CD56 or NKG2C T cell subset, CD4+ or CD8+ T cells, or bulk PBMC T cells (not recorded which). This TCR was sampled from a woman between 18 and 75 years old in good health. The chain is built from TRBV4-1 and TRBJ2-4; TCRdb gives TRBD1 as the D gene, but with no DNA this cannot be confirmed. CDR3 sequence: CASSQDYRIQYF.